A selection of T cell receptor beta chains follows, all from one sample in a study of blood T cell repertoires in COVID-19. The data were produced by immunoSEQ multiplex PCR, yet TCRdb's version contains in-frame clones alone and is incomplete. The table records a few hundred thousand clones, 90% of them present only once. The source material was PBMCs or T cells enriched from blood (not recorded which). The receptors shown here come from a man aged 25-45 years who had been exposed to COVID-19. The CDR3 runs from the conserved cysteine through the conserved F or W. The order of the fields is CDR3 length, D gene, J gene, clone size, V gene, CDR3 DNA, CDR3 protein. A D gene is named only where the DNA matches it firmly. Not every row has a clone size; where given, it reads once, few, many or a size class.

16 | NA | TRBJ2-1 | NA | TRBV11-3 | TGTGCCAGCAGCTTAGATCGGGTTAGCTCCTACAATGAGCAGTTCTTC | CASSLDRVSSYNEQFF
14 | NA | TRBJ1-3 | NA | TRBV5-1 | TGCGCCAGCAGCTTGGGGAGAGCTGGAAACACCATATATTTT | CASSLGRAGNTIYF
16 | TRBD1 | TRBJ2-1 | NA | TRBV18 | TGTGCCAGCTCACGCGAAACAGGGGGTCGGAATTATGAGCAGTTCTTC | CASSRETGGRNYEQFF
16 | TRBD1 | TRBJ2-3 | NA | TRBV19 | TGTGCCAGTAGTATAGGAGGCAGGGGGCAAGCAGATACGCAGTATTTT | CASSIGGRGQADTQYF
17 | TRBD2 | TRBJ2-2 | NA | TRBV11-2 | TGTGCCAGCAGCTGGACTAGCGGGGGACTAACCACCGGGGAGCTGTTTTTT | CASSWTSGGLTTGELFF
15 | TRBD1 | TRBJ2-1 | NA | TRBV2 | TGTGCCAGCAGTGGCGACAGGGCATCGGGCGGTGAGCAGTTCTTC | CASSGDRASGGEQFF
14 | TRBD1 | TRBJ1-1 | NA | TRBV13 | TGTGCCAGCAGAGCAGGGGGCTCCGGCACTGAAGCTTTCTTT | CASRAGGSGTEAFF
12 | NA | TRBJ2-7 | few | TRBV7-9 | TGTGCCAGCAGCTTAAATTCTTACGAGCAGTACTTC | CASSLNSYEQYF
15 | NA | TRBJ1-1 | NA | TRBV30 | TGTGCCTCGACCGAAGTTGGACAGATTTTTATTGAAGCTTTCTTT | CASTEVGQIFIEAFF
13 | NA | TRBJ1-1 | NA | TRBV5-4 | TGTGCCAGCAGGGTTGATAGAGGTGGAATGGCTTTCTTT | CASRVDRGGMAFF
15 | TRBD1 | TRBJ2-2 | NA | TRBV19 | TGTGCCAGTAGTTTTCAGGGGGCTGTCACCGGGGAGCTGTTTTTT | CASSFQGAVTGELFF
14 | NA | TRBJ1-3 | NA | TRBV6-5 | TGTGCCAGCAGTTTCAGGTTCTCTGGAAACACCATATATTTT | CASSFRFSGNTIYF
13 | NA | TRBJ1-1 | NA | TRBV5-1 | TGCGCCAGCAGCTGGGCGGGGGACACTGAAGCTTTCTTT | CASSWAGDTEAFF
15 | TRBD2 | TRBJ2-7 | NA | TRBV9 | TGTGCCAGCAGCGTCGGACTAGCGGGACGAGGAACGCAGTACTTC | CASSVGLAGRGTQYF
12 | NA | TRBJ1-1 | few | TRBV2 | TGTGCCAGTTATATTAGGAACACTGAAGCTTTCTTT | CASYIRNTEAFF
18 | TRBD2 | TRBJ2-2 | NA | TRBV4-1 | TGCGCCAGCAGCCAATGGACTAGCGGGGGCCAAAACACCGGGGAGCTGTTTTTT | CASSQWTSGGQNTGELFF
13 | NA | TRBJ2-7 | NA | TRBV27 | TGTGCCAGCAGTCCCCGGACAGTTTACGAGCAGTACTTC | CASSPRTVYEQYF
15 | TRBD1 | TRBJ2-3 | NA | TRBV6-1 | TGTGCCAGCAGTGAACTAGGGGGCCCCACAGATACGCAGTATTTT | CASSELGGPTDTQYF
15 | TRBD2 | TRBJ2-5 | NA | TRBV10-3 | TGTGCCATCAGTGGTAGCGGGGGGTCGGAAGAGACCCAGTACTTC | CAISGSGGSEETQYF
15 | NA | TRBJ1-2 | few | TRBV18 | TGTGCCAGCTCAAAATTCGGGAGGTCTAACTATGGCTACACCTTC | CASSKFGRSNYGYTF
17 | TRBD2 | TRBJ2-1 | NA | TRBV4-1 | TGCGCCAGCAGCCAAGGGCCGGTAGCGGGGGGGAGGAATGAGCAGTTCTTC | CASSQGPVAGGRNEQFF
12 | NA | TRBJ2-5 | NA | TRBV7-9 | TGTGCCAGCAGCTTACAGCAAGAGACCCAGTACTTC | CASSLQQETQYF
18 | NA | TRBJ1-6 | NA | TRBV4-2 | TGTGCCAGCAGCCAAGATTCCCCCCGGCGGGGGCCACCTTCACCCCTCCACTTT | CASSQDSPRRGPPSPLHF
16 | NA | TRBJ2-1 | NA | TRBV4-3 | TGCGCCAGCAGCCAACGGACTTTTAGCTCCTACAATGAGCAGTTCTTC | CASSQRTFSSYNEQFF
15 | TRBD2 | TRBJ2-1 | NA | TRBV11-2 | TGTGCCAGCAGCCGTCTAGCGGGGGGGCTTCGGGAGCAGTTCTTC | CASSRLAGGLREQFF
15 | TRBD1 | TRBJ2-7 | NA | TRBV6-1 | TGTGCCAGCAGTGAAGAGGGGGCGAGCTCCTACGAGCAGTACTTC | CASSEEGASSYEQYF
15 | NA | TRBJ1-4 | NA | TRBV11-1 | TGTGCCAGCAGCTTAGGACCAAAGGGGAATGAAAAACTGTTTTTT | CASSLGPKGNEKLFF
13 | NA | TRBJ1-2 | NA | TRBV18 | TGTGCCAGCTCACCATCTGCGGACTATGGCTACACCTTC | CASSPSADYGYTF
16 | NA | TRBJ2-1 | NA | TRBV11-2 | TGTGCCAGCAGCTTAGATCTTGGGACACAGTACAATGAGCAGTTCTTC | CASSLDLGTQYNEQFF
17 | TRBD1 | TRBJ2-7 | NA | TRBV5-6 | TGTGCCAGCAGCACCCCCTCCTCGTCGGGACAGGGATTCGAGCAGTACTTC | CASSTPSSSGQGFEQYF
12 | NA | TRBJ1-2 | once | TRBV18 | TGTGCCAGCTCAGGGGACTACTATGGCTACACCTTC | CASSGDYYGYTF
17 | TRBD1 | TRBJ1-5 | NA | TRBV2 | TGTGCCAGCAGTGATGAGGACAGGGGGTCTTTCAATCAGCCCCAGCATTTT | CASSDEDRGSFNQPQHF
17 | NA | TRBJ1-6 | once | TRBV27 | TGTGCCAGCAGTTTATCCGACAGCTTCTCCTATAATTCACCCCTCCACTTT | CASSLSDSFSYNSPLHF
13 | NA | TRBJ2-2 | few | TRBV10-1 | TGCGCCAGCAGTGATTACGGGACCGGGGAGCTGTTTTTT | CASSDYGTGELFF
15 | NA | TRBJ2-7 | NA | TRBV9 | TGTGCCAGCAGCGCGGGACACGTTCTTTCCTACGAGCAGTACTTC | CASSAGHVLSYEQYF
19 | TRBD2 | TRBJ2-3 | NA | TRBV6-4 | TGTGCCAGCAGTGACTTAAGGACTAGCGGGGGAATTCGCACAGATACGCAGTATTTT | CASSDLRTSGGIRTDTQYF
18 | TRBD1 | TRBJ2-2 | NA | TRBV5-1 | TGCGCCAGCAGCTTGGCGGGTCTGGGACAGGGGTTCACCGGGGAGCTGTTTTTT | CASSLAGLGQGFTGELFF
13 | NA | TRBJ2-3 | NA | TRBV7-3 | TGTGCCAGCAGCTTACAAGGACTAGATACGCAGTATTTT | CASSLQGLDTQYF
11 | NA | TRBJ2-7 | NA | TRBV7-9 | TGTGCCAGCAGCTTAGTCAGGGAGCAGTACTTC | CASSLVREQYF
15 | TRBD1 | TRBJ2-3 | NA | TRBV7-6 | TGTGCCAGCAGCAGACAGGGGGCGCAGGAAGATACGCAGTATTTT | CASSRQGAQEDTQYF
13 | TRBD1 | TRBJ1-1 | NA | TRBV29-1 | TGCAGCGCTAGACAGGGGGATGTGACTGAAGCTTTCTTT | CSARQGDVTEAFF
14 | NA | TRBJ2-3 | NA | TRBV19 | TGTGCCAGTAGTATCGCGGTGTCCGCCCAGGGGCAGTATTTT | CASSIAVSAQGQYF
16 | NA | TRBJ2-3 | once | TRBV18 | TGTGCCAGCTCACCACCCGGGTGGGAGAGCACAGATACGCAGTATTTT | CASSPPGWESTDTQYF
17 | TRBD2 | TRBJ2-1 | NA | TRBV4-3 | TGCGCCAGCAGCCAAGACCCGTCACTAGCGGGGGGTAATGAGCAGTTCTTC | CASSQDPSLAGGNEQFF
13 | NA | TRBJ1-2 | NA | TRBV12-3/TRBV12-4 | TGTGCCAGCAGTCCCGACAGCCACTATGGCTACACCTTC | CASSPDSHYGYTF
17 | TRBD2 | TRBJ2-2 | NA | TRBV7-7 | TGTGCCAGCAGCTCCGTCCCGGGACTAGCGGGGCACGGGGAGCTGTTTTTT | CASSSVPGLAGHGELFF
12 | NA | TRBJ1-5 | NA | TRBV5-6 | TGTGCCAGCAGCTTTCTGAATCAGCCCCAGCATTTT | CASSFLNQPQHF
14 | TRBD1 | TRBJ1-1 | NA | TRBV19 | TGTGCCAGTAGGACGGGACAGGGGCTCTCTGAAGCTTTCTTT | CASRTGQGLSEAFF
13 | TRBD2 | TRBJ2-3 | NA | TRBV12-3/TRBV12-4 | TGTGCCAGCAGTCGGGGGGGCCCAGATACGCAGTATTTT | CASSRGGPDTQYF
14 | NA | TRBJ2-1 | NA | TRBV11-2 | TGTGCCAGCACCCTAGAACAGCCCTACAATGAGCAGTTCTTC | CASTLEQPYNEQFF
15 | NA | TRBJ2-2 | few | TRBV12-5 | TGTGCTAGTGGTTTGCAAACAAGTGGCACCGGGGAGCTGTTTTTT | CASGLQTSGTGELFF
12 | NA | TRBJ1-5 | NA | TRBV18 | TGTGCCAGCTCGCTCGGTGATCAGCCCCAGCATTTT | CASSLGDQPQHF
14 | TRBD2 | TRBJ2-7 | NA | TRBV19 | TGTGCCAGTAGTATAGGCGGGGGGTCCTACGAGCAGTACTTC | CASSIGGGSYEQYF
15 | TRBD1 | TRBJ1-3 | NA | TRBV25-1 | TGTGCCAGCAGTGCGTACAGGGGGCTGGGAAACACCATATATTTT | CASSAYRGLGNTIYF
16 | TRBD2 | TRBJ2-1 | NA | TRBV4-2 | TGTGCCAGCAGCCTCCGTTCGGCGGGGGACTACAATGAGCAGTTCTTC | CASSLRSAGDYNEQFF